The text below deals with one T cell receptor (beta chain). An end of the junction differs from the germline gene, which may be a read error. Amplifying from RNA transcripts, the study obtained TCR beta CDR3 regions. First-round RT-PCR employed HTBI primers, with a second-round multiplex PCR after it. TCRdb independently ran MiXCR on the multiplex PCR reads; one entry per CDR3 protein. The data contain about 740,000 distinct CDR3 sequences, around 40% of them singletons. The data belong to a study of Graves' ophthalmopathy and Graves' hyperthyroidism. The CDR3 has 18 amino acids. Germline loops: CDR1 SGHAT, CDR2 FQDESV (reference sequence).

Specimen: peripheral blood. The rearrangement joins TRBV11-1 to TRBJ2-6, with a weak D call TRBD1 (5 bases). The sequence derives from an adult man with Graves' ophthalmopathy. In DNA, the CDR3 is TGTGCCAGCAGTTTAGGGGTCTTGACACGTTCTGGGGCCAACGTCCTGACTTTC. As protein: CASSLGVLTRSGANVLTF.